This TCR beta chain came from a study of chemoradiotherapy in HPV16-positive cancers. Study-level findings and limits: HPV-specific T cells were functionally defined from only a couple of HPV16-positive patients. Candidate HPV-specific clones and E7-related TCR motifs grew in tumor during treatment.

Comment on this clone: What it recognizes is unknown.

V dropped 5 bases and J dropped 3; count of bases not matched to a gene: 8. This CDR3 spans 14 amino acids. Germline lookup yields CDR1 GTSNPN and CDR2 SVGIG (reference sequence). The table came from immunoSEQ multiplex PCR; TCRdb's copy has only in-frame clones and leaves some out. The data show 5,400 or so clones, less than 85% seen once. This sequence joins TRBV30 and TRBJ2-3, with TRBD2 matching over 7 bases. The sequence was obtained from a human donor with HPV-associated anogenital cancer. The sequencing here drew on tumor tissue, taken from a patient who underwent chemoradiotherapy. CDR3 sequence: CAWVGGGGTDTQYF. The CDR3 DNA follows: TGTGCCTGGGTCGGTGGGGGGGGGACAGATACGCAGTATTTT.